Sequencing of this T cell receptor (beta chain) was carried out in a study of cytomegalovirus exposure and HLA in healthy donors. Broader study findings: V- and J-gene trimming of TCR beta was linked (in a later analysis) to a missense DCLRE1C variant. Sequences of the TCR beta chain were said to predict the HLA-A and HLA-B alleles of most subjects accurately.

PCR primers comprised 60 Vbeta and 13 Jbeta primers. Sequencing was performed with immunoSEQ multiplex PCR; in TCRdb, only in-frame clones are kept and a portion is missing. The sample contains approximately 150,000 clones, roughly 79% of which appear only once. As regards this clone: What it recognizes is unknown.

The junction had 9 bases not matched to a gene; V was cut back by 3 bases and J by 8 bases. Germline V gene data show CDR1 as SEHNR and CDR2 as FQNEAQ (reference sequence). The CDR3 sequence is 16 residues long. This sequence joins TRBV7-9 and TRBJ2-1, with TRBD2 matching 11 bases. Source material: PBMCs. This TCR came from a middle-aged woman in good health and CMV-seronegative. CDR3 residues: CASSLGASGGFYEQFF. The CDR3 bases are TGTGCCAGCAGCTTGGGGGCTAGCGGGGGGTTTTATGAGCAGTTCTTC.